This T cell receptor beta chain was identified during a study of blood T cell repertoires in COVID-19. The wider study: Acute-phase and convalescent COVID-19 samples originated in the United States, Italy and Spain. T cells, B-cell-depleted T cells, or PBMCs provided the cDNA or gDNA that served as material.

The CDR3 consists of 12 residues. V lost 10 bases and J 4 bases, leaving 13 bases between the germline ends. Germline CDR1 and CDR2: MNHEY and SVGAGI. Authors' processing steps: Reference gene primer amplification in the assay estimated nucleated cell counts. Clones were sequenced by immunoSEQ multiplex PCR, and TCRdb holds only the in-frame ones, with some missing. V and J calls and clone size are as listed in that table; D and trimming were resolved from the DNA. The sample records about 260,000 clones, roughly nine tenths being singletons. Sequenced sample: peripheral blood. The genes are TRBV6-5 and TRBJ1-2; D ambiguous. The sequence derives from a woman aged 50 to 60 who had recovered from COVID-19. The CDR3 DNA sequence: TGTGCCACCTCCCGCGGCACCTATGGCTACACCTTC. Translating it yields CATSRGTYGYTF.